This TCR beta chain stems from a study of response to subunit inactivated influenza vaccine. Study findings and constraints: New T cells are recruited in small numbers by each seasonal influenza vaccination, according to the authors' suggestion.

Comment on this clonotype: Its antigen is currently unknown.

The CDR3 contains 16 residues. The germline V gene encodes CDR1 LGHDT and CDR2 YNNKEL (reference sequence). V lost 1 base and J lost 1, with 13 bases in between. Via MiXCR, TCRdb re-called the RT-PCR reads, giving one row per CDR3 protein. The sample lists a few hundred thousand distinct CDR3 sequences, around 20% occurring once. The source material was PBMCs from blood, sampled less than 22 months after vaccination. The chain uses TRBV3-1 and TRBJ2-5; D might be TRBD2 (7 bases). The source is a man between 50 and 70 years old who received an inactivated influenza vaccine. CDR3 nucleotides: TGTGCCAGCAGCCAAGGGGGAGGGGGTCTCCAAGAGACCCAGTACTTC. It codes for CASSQGGGGLQETQYF.